This T cell receptor (beta chain) came from a study of T-cell reconstitution after alpha-beta-depleted transplantation in children. Broader study findings: Roughly two months post-transplant, alpha-beta T cells reportedly originated from several hundred graft clones that had expanded. Day-60 TCRbeta diversity that was high in some patients was derived from surviving recipient T cells and thymic progenitors. Diversity and T-cell counts at one year after transplant derived mostly from new T cells.

The CDR3 has 19 amino acids. Looked up from germline, CDR1 is SGHTA and CDR2 is FQGNSA. J gave up 4 bases and V 5 bases, and 17 bases lay outside the gene matches. Preparing the TCRbeta library involved the use of unique molecular identifiers. One entry per CDR3 protein results from TCRdb running MiXCR on the PCR reads. The data hold 40,000 to 55,000 distinct CDR3 sequences, with over 4.5% observed a single time. This clonotype showed up many times. Its antigen remains unidentified. The V and J genes are TRBV7-2 and TRBJ1-1; 12 bases match TRBD1. This TCR came from a female patient aged 2-15 years who had a stem cell transplant for aplastic anemia, so the T cells may come from the graft donor. The source material was PBMCs, mostly from graft donor cells, sampled 60 days after TCRalphabeta/CD19-depleted stem cell transplant. DNA for the CDR3: TGTGCCAGCAGCCAGAGGGTCGTGGTAGGGACAGGGGGCGTCACTGAAGCTTTCTTT. Translating it yields CASSQRVVVGTGGVTEAFF.